This T cell receptor (beta chain) appears in the sequencing data of a study of shared clonotypes between healthy human individuals. A remark on this clone: What it recognizes is unknown.

A deep-level run was used for the assay. Generated by immunoSEQ multiplex PCR, the TCRdb table keeps only in-frame clones and is missing some. The sample lists some 510,000 clones, 75% to 85% occurring once. CDR1 is SEHNR and CDR2 is FQNEAQ in the germline V gene (reference sequence). V trimming: 3 bases; J trimming: 3 bases; junction bases outside the gene matches: 4. The CDR3 runs 15 residues. Notes on the study in general: Only blood was sampled, and tissue TCR repertoires likely differ from blood ones.

The J gene is TRBJ2-1, the V gene TRBV7-9; 8 bases agree with TRBD2. The source of this sequence is a woman aged 40 to 50 in good health. Some clones in this sample may be carry-over from other donors' samples. Sequenced sample: PBMCs. Written as DNA, the CDR3 is TGTGCCAGCAGCTTCCCGGGAGGGCGCTACAATGAGCAGTTCTTC. Amino acids: CASSFPGGRYNEQFF. Full variable domain (remainder filled in from reference TRBV7-9 and TRBJ2-1): DTGVSQNPRHKITKRGQNVTFRCDPISEHNRLYWYRQTLGQGPEFLTYFQNEAQLEKSRLLSDRFSAERPKGSFSTLEIQRTEQGDSAMYLCASSFPGGRYNEQFFGPGTRLTVL.